This T cell receptor beta chain comes out of a study of shared clonotypes between healthy human individuals. Study at large: The cohort had two women and a few men, ages 18 to 49. Whole-study results and caveats: Naive subsets typically showed greater estimated richness than memory subsets.

As to this clone: Its antigen is unidentified.

Study donors comprised healthy, HIV-negative adults devoid of recent acute infection or vaccination. J lost 3 bases, V lost 2 bases, and 8 bases had no gene match. This CDR3 is built from 16 residues. Germline V gene lookup returns CDR1 SGHTA and CDR2 FQGNSA. The method was immunoSEQ multiplex PCR; TCRdb's version includes in-frame clones alone and lacks a portion of them. Among 2 million to 2.5 million clones listed, 80% to 95% were seen once. The sequenced sample was naive CD4+ T cells from PBMCs. Subset in this sample: CD45RA+ positively selected. The receptor comes from a man between 18 and 35 years old in good health. Some clones in this sample may be carry-over from other donors' samples. V and J are TRBV7-2 and TRBJ2-3, with TRBD1 matching 7 bases. The CDR3 DNA is TGTGCCAGCAGCTTATTTTCGACAGGGCTAACAGATACGCAGTATTTT. It encodes CASSLFSTGLTDTQYF.